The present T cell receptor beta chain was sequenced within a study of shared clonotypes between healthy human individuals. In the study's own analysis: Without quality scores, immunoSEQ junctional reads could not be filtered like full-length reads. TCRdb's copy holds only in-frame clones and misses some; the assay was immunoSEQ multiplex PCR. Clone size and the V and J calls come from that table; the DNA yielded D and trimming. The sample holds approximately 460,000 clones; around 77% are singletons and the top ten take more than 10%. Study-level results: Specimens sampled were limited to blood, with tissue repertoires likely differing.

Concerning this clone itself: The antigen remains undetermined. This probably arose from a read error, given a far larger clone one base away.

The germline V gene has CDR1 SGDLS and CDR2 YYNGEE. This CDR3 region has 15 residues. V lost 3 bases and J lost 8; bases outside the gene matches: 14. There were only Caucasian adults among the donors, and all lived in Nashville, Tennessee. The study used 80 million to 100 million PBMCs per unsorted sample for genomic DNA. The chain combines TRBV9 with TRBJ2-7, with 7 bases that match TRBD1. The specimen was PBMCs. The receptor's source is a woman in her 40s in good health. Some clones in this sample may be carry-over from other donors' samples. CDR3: CASSAAGGSSNQQYF. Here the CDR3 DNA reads TGTGCCAGCAGCGCCGCAGGGGGTTCTTCGAACCAGCAGTACTTC.